The clone carrying this TCR beta chain has just a few counts. Its antigen is still unknown. The PCR was carried out with 60 Vbeta primers and 13 Jbeta primers. The assay was immunoSEQ multiplex PCR, and TCRdb's table has in-frame clones only and misses some. This table has roughly 100,000 clones, roughly an eighth appearing once. This record belongs to a study of cytomegalovirus exposure and HLA in healthy donors. Trimming took 5 bases from V and 8 from J; bases not matched to a gene: 5. The CDR3 loop spans 13 amino acids. From germline, CDR1 is LNHNV and CDR2 YYDKDF (reference sequence). Study-wide results and caveats: Among CMV-associated TCR beta chains, most appeared HLA-restricted in a later analysis. Cytomegalovirus association was assigned to about 180 TCR beta chains.

Source material: PBMCs. This receptor was identified in a man aged 35 to 55 in good health and CMV-seropositive. The V and J genes are TRBV15 and TRBJ2-1; 8 nucleotides agree with TRBD1. CDR3 DNA sequence: TGTGCCACCAGCCCCCAGGGGGCCTATGAGCAGTTCTTC. Protein: CATSPQGAYEQFF.